One T cell receptor (beta chain) is described in this entry. Its antigen remains unknown. The data were obtained in a study of cytomegalovirus exposure and HLA in healthy donors. Study outcomes and limitations: CMV serostatus was the sole immune exposure information available. Later genetic work tied a missense DCLRE1C variant to beta-chain V and J trimming.

While unrecorded immune exposures were likely, the donors were nominally healthy when sampled. 60 Vbeta and 13 Jbeta primers were used in PCR. Some clones are missing from TCRdb's copy, which holds only in-frame ones; the method was immunoSEQ multiplex PCR. The top ten clones hold approximately 0.85% of a sample with about 160,000 clones, roughly 85% of them seen once. The clonotype originates from a woman aged 25 to 39 in good health and CMV-seronegative. Sequences were obtained from PBMCs.

The CDR3 DNA is TGTGCCAGCAGGGGCGGGACAGGGGCCGGAAGGACCCAGTACTTC. Translation: CASRGGTGAGRTQYF. This rearrangement joins TRBV6-1 to TRBJ2-5; 10 bases agree with TRBD1. Unmatched junction bases numbered 11, after V lost 6 bases and J lost 7 bases. CDR1 and CDR2 from the germline V gene are MNHNS and SASEGT. CDR3 length: 15 residues.